This entry concerns a single TCR beta chain. The sample comes from a study of blood T cell repertoires in COVID-19. Study-wide context: Specimens from acute and convalescent COVID-19 originated in the United States, Italy and Spain.

Only in-frame clones appear in the TCRdb table, and some are missing; sequencing was by immunoSEQ multiplex PCR. The data hold about 270,000 clones, with approximately 89% observed a single time. With V trimmed by 6 bases and J by 0 bases, 7 bases remained unmatched. Germline lookup yields CDR1 LNHDA and CDR2 SQIVND (reference sequence). The CDR3 has 15 amino acids. The clonotype comes from a man between 40 and 49 years old with active or convalescent COVID-19. Sequenced: peripheral blood. The chain employs TRBV19 and TRBJ2-5; 7 bases agree with TRBD2. Here the CDR3 DNA reads TGTGCCAGTAGCCAAGCCACTAGCGACCAAGAGACCCAGTACTTC. Amino acid sequence: CASSQATSDQETQYF.